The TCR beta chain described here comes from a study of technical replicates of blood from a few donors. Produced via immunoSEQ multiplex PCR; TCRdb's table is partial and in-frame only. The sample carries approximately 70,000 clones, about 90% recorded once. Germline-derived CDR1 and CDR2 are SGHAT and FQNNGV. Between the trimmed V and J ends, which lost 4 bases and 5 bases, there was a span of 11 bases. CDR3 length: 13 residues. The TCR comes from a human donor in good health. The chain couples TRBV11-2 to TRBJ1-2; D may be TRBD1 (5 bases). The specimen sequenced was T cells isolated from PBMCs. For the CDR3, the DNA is TGTGCCAGCAGCTACGGCGGGGGATATGGCTACACCTTC. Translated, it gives CASSYGGGYGYTF.